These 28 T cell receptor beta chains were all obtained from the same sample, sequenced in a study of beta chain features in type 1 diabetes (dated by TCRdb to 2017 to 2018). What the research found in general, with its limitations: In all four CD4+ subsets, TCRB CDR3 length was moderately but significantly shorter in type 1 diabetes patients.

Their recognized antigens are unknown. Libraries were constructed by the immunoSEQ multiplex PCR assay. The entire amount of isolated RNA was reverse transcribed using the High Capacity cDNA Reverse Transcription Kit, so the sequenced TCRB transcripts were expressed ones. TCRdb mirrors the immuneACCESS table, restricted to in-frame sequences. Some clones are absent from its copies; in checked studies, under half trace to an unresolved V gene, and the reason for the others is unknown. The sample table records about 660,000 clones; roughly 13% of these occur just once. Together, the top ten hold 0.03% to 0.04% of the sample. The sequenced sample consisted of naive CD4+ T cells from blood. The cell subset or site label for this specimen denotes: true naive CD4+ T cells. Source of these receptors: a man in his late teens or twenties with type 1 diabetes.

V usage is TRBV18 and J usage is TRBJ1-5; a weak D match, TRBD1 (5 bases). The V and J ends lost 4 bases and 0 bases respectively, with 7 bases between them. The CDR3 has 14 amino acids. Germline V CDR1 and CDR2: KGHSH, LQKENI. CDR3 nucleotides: TGTGCCAGCTCACTACAGGATAGCAATCAGCCCCAGCATTTT. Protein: CASSLQDSNQPQHF.

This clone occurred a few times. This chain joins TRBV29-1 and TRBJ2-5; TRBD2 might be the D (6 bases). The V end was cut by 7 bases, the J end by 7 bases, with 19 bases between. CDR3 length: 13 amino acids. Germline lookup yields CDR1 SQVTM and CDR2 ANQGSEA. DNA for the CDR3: TGCAGCGCTGGCCGGGAGCCCGAAGGGACCCAGTACTTC. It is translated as CSAGREPEGTQYF.

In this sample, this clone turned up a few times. The CDR3 DNA is TGTGCCAGCAGTTACTCCGGACTAGCGGGAGTTTACGAGCAGTACTTC. Translating gives CASSYSGLAGVYEQYF. The gene calls are TRBV6-5 and TRBJ2-7; 13 nucleotides match TRBD2. Germline V lookup: CDR1 MNHEY, CDR2 SVGAGI. Trimming cost V 0 bases and J 4 bases; bases outside gene matches: 3. This CDR3 region has 16 residues.

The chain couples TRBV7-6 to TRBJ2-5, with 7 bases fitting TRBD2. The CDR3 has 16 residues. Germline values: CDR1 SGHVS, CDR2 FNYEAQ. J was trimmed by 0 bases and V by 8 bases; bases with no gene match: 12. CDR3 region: CASGGSTSAYQETQYF. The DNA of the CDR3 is TGTGCCAGCGGGGGATCCACTAGCGCCTACCAAGAGACCCAGTACTTC.

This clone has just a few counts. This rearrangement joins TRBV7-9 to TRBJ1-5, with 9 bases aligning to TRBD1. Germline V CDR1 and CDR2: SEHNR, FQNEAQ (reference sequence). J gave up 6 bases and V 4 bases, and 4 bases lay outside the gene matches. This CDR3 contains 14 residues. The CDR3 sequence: CASSWDRVGQPQHF. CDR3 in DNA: TGTGCCAGCAGCTGGGACAGGGTTGGTCAGCCCCAGCATTTT.

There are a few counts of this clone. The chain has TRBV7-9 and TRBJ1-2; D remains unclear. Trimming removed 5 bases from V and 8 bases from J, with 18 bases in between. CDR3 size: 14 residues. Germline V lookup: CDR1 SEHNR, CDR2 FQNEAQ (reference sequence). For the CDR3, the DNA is TGTGCCAGCAGCCCCCGTTTCTCGACGGGAGGCTACACCTTC. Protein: CASSPRFSTGGYTF.

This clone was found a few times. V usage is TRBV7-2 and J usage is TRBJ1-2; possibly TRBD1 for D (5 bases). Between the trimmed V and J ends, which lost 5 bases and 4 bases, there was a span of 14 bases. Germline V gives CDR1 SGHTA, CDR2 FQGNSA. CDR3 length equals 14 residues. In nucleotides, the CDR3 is TGTGCCAGCAGCCCGGGGGTATTGGGCTATGGCTACACCTTC. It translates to CASSPGVLGYGYTF.

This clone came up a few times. CDR3 amino acids: CASSQSWLSNYGYTF. CDR3 DNA: TGTGCCAGCAGCCAGTCATGGCTTTCTAACTATGGCTACACCTTC. The rearrangement uses TRBV4-2 and TRBJ1-2; D is unclear. The CDR3 covers 15 residues. The V gene's germline CDR1 is LGHNA and CDR2 YNFKEQ. V was pared by 3 bases and J by 0 bases, with 11 bases between.

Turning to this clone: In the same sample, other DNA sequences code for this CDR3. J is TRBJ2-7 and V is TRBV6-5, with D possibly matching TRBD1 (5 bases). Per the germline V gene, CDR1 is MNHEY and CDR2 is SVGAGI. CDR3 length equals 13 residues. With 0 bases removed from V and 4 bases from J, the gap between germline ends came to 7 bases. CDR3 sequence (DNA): TGTGCCAGCAGTTACTCAAGGGGTTACGAGCAGTACTTC. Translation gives CASSYSRGYEQYF.

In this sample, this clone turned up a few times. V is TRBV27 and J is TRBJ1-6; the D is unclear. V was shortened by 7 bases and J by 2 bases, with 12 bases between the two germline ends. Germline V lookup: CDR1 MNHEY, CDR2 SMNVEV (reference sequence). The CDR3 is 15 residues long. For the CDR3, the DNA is TGTGCCAGCAAGGTAGAAGGGCCCTATAATTCACCCCTCCACTTT. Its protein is CASKVEGPYNSPLHF.

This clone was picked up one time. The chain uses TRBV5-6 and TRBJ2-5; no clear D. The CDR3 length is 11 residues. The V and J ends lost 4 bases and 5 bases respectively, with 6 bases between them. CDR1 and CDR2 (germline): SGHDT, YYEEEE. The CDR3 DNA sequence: TGTGCCAGCAGCAGGTCCGAGACCCAGTACTTC. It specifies CASSRSETQYF.

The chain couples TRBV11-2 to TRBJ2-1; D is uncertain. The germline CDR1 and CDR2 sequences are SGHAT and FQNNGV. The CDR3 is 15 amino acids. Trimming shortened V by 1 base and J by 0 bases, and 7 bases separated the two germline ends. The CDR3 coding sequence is TGTGCCAGCAGCTTAGCAGAGAGCTCCTACAATGAGCAGTTCTTC. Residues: CASSLAESSYNEQFF. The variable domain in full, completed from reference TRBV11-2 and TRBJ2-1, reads EAGVAQSPRYKIIEKRQSVAFWCNPISGHATLYWYQQILGQGPKLLIQFQNNGVVDDSQLPKDRFSAERLKGVDSTLKIQPAKLEDSAVYLCASSLAESSYNEQFFGPGTRLTVL.

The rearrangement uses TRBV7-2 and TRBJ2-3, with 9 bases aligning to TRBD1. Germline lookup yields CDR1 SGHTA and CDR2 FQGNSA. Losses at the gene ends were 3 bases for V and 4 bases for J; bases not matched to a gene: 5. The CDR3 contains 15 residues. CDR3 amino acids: CASSFGTGGADTQYF. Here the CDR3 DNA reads TGTGCCAGCAGCTTTGGCACAGGGGGCGCAGATACGCAGTATTTT.

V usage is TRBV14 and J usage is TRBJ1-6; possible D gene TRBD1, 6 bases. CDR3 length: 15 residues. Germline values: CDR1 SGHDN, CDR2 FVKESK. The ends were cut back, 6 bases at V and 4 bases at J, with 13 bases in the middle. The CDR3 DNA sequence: TGTGCCAGCAGGTCCGGGACACTTTATAATTCACCCCTCCACTTT. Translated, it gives CASRSGTLYNSPLHF.

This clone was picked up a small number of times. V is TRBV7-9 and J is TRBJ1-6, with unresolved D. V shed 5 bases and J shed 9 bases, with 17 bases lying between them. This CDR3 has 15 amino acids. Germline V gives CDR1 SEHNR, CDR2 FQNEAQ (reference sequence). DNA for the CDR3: TGTGCCAGCAGCGGTTACGCAGCTGGGATTTCACCCCTCCACTTT. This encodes CASSGYAAGISPLHF.

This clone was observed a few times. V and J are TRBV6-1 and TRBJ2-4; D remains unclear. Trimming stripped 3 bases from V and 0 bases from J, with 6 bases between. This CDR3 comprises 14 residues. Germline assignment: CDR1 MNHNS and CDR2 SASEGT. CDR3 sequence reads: CASSDQEAKNIQYF. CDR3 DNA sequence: TGTGCCAGCAGTGACCAGGAAGCCAAAAACATTCAGTACTTC.

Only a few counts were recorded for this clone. CDR3 in amino acids: CASISSGDTYEQYF. The CDR3 nucleotides read TGTGCCAGCATCTCCTCCGGGGACACCTACGAGCAGTACTTC. The chain employs TRBV2 and TRBJ2-7, with a weak D call TRBD1 (6 bases). Trimming removed 7 bases from V and 2 bases from J, with 15 bases in between. This CDR3 has 14 amino acids. Germline CDR1 reads SNHLY; CDR2 reads FYNNEI.

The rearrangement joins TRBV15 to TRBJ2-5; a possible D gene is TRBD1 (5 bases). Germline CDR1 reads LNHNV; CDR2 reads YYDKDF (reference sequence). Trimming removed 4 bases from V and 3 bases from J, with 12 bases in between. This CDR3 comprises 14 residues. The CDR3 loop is CATSKGLLEETQYF. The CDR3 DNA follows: TGTGCCACCAGCAAGGGGCTCTTGGAAGAGACCCAGTACTTC.

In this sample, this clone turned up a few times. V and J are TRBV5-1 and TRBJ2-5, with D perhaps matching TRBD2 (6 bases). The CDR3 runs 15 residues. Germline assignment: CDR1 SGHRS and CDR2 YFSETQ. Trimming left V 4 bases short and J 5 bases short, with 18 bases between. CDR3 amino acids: CASSPPLGGLETQYF. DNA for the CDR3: TGCGCCAGCAGCCCCCCATTGGGGGGTCTTGAGACCCAGTACTTC. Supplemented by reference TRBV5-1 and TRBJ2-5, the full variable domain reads KAGVTQTPRYLIKTRGQQVTLSCSPISGHRSVSWYQQTPGQGLQFLFEYFSETQRNKGNFPGRFSGRQFSNSRSEMNVSTLELGDSALYLCASSPPLGGLETQYFGPGTRLLVL.

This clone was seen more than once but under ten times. The CDR3 sequence is CASSPTGNAYEQYF. CDR3 DNA: TGCGCCAGCAGCCCCACAGGGAACGCCTACGAGCAGTACTTC. V is TRBV5-1 and J is TRBJ2-7; a weak D match, TRBD1 (6 bases). The CDR3 spans 14 residues. Germline V gene lookup returns CDR1 SGHRS and CDR2 YFSETQ. The germline V and J ends were trimmed by 4 bases and 2 bases, with 13 bases remaining between them. Supplemented by reference TRBV5-1 and TRBJ2-7, the full variable domain reads KAGVTQTPRYLIKTRGQQVTLSCSPISGHRSVSWYQQTPGQGLQFLFEYFSETQRNKGNFPGRFSGRQFSNSRSEMNVSTLELGDSALYLCASSPTGNAYEQYFGPGTRLTVT.

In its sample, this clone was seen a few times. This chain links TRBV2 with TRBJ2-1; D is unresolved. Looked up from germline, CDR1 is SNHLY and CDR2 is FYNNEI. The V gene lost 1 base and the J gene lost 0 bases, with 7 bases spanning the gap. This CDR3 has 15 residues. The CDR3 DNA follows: TGTGCCAGCAGTGAAGGCGGCAGCTCCTACAATGAGCAGTTCTTC. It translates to CASSEGGSSYNEQFF.

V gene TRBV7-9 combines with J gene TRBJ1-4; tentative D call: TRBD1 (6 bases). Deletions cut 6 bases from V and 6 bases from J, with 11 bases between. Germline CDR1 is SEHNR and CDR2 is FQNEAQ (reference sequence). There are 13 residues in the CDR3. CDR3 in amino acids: CASRRTVDEKLFF. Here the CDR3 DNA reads TGTGCCAGCAGGAGGACAGTGGATGAAAAACTGTTTTTT.

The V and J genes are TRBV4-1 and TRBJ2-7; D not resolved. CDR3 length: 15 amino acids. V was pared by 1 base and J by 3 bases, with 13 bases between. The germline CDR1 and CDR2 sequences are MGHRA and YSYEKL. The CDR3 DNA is TGCGCCAGCAGCCAAGTCTGGACGCAGAACTACGAGCAGTACTTC. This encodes CASSQVWTQNYEQYF.

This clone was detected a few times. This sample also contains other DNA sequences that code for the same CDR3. CDR3 region: CASRQGSNQPQHF. Written as DNA, the CDR3 is TGTGCCAGCAGACAGGGTTCCAATCAGCCCCAGCATTTT. The chain employs TRBV28 and TRBJ1-5, with a tentative D call TRBD1 (6 bases). This CDR3 contains 13 residues. The V end lost 6 bases, the J end lost 3 bases, and 9 bases lay between the germline ends. The germline gives CDR1 MDHEN, CDR2 SYDVKM.

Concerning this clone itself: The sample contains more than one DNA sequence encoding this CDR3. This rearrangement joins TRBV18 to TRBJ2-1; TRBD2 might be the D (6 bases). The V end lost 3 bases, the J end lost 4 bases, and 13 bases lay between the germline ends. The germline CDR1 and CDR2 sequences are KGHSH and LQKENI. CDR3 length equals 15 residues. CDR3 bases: TGTGCCAGCTCACCCAGGCGGGACTCTTACAATGAGCAGTTCTTC. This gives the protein CASSPRRDSYNEQFF.

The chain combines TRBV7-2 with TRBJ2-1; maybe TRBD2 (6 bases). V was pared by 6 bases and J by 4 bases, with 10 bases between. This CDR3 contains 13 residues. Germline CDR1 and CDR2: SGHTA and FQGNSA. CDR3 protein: CASSLLAYNEQFF. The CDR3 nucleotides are TGTGCCAGCAGTTTACTAGCTTACAATGAGCAGTTCTTC.

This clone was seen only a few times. CDR3 coding DNA: TGCGCCAGCAGCCAAGATGGGGGGAAACCCACAGATACGCAGTATTTT. It specifies CASSQDGGKPTDTQYF. The rearrangement links TRBV4-1 to TRBJ2-3; D might be TRBD2 (6 bases). CDR1 and CDR2 from the germline V gene are MGHRA and YSYEKL. The CDR3 contains 16 residues. The V end lost 0 bases, the J end lost 2 bases, and 12 bases lay between the germline ends.

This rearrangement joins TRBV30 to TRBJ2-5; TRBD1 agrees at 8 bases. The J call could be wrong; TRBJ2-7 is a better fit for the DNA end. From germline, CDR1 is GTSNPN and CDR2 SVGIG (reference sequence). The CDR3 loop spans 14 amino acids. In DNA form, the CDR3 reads TGTGCCTGGATGGGGACAGGAAGCTCCTACGAGCAGTACTTC. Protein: CAWMGTGSSYEQYF.